Shown below are 3 T cell receptor beta chains from a single sample sequenced in a study of shared clonotypes between healthy human individuals. Clones were read by immunoSEQ multiplex PCR, and TCRdb kept only the in-frame ones, dropping some. The sample contains fewer than 650,000 clones, around three quarters of which appear only once. The sequencing input was PBMCs. The receptors derive from a woman aged 40-49 years in good health. Some clones in this sample may be carry-over from other donors' samples.

The chain carries TRBV27 and TRBJ2-2, with TRBD1 matching over 10 bases. The ends lost 5 bases at V and 6 bases at J; junction bases unmatched: 6. This CDR3 region has 15 residues. CDR1 and CDR2 (germline): MNHEY, SMNVEV (reference sequence). The CDR3 sequence is CASSLRDRGPGELFF. The CDR3 nucleotides read TGTGCCAGCAGTCTCCGGGACAGGGGCCCCGGGGAGCTGTTTTTT.

The chain has TRBV6-5 and TRBJ2-5; TRBD1 or TRBD2 may be the D gene (5 bases each). The V and J ends lost 6 bases and 5 bases respectively, with 13 bases between them. Germline V gene lookup returns CDR1 MNHEY and CDR2 SVGAGI. The CDR3 contains 13 residues. CDR3 bases: TGTGCCAGCAGAGCACTAGGGGTGGAGACCCAGTACTTC. Translation gives CASRALGVETQYF.

The rearrangement uses TRBV5-4 and TRBJ2-5; TRBD2 matches at 8 bases. The DNA end lines up better with TRBJ2-7; the J call may be wrong. Germline CDR1 is SGHNT and CDR2 is YYREEE (reference sequence). The length of the CDR3 is 15 residues. The DNA for the CDR3 is TGTGCCAGCAGCTTGGGACTAGCGAGCTCCTACGAGCAGTACTTC. Protein product: CASSLGLASSYEQYF.